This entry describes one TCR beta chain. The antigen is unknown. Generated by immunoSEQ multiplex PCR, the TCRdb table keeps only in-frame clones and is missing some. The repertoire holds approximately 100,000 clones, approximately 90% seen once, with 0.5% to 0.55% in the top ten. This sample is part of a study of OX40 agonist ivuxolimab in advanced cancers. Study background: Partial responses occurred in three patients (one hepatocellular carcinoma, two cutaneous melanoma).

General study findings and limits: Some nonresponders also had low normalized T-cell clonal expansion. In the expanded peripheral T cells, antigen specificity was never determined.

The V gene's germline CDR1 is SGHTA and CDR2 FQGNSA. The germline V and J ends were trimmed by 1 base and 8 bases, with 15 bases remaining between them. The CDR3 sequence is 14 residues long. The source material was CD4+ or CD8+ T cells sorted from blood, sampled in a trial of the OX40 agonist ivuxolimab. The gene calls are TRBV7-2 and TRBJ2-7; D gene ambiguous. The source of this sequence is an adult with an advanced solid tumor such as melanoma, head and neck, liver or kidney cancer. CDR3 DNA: TGTGCCAGCAGCTTAGTTCCTTCCGTTCATCAGCAGTACTTC. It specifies CASSLVPSVHQQYF.